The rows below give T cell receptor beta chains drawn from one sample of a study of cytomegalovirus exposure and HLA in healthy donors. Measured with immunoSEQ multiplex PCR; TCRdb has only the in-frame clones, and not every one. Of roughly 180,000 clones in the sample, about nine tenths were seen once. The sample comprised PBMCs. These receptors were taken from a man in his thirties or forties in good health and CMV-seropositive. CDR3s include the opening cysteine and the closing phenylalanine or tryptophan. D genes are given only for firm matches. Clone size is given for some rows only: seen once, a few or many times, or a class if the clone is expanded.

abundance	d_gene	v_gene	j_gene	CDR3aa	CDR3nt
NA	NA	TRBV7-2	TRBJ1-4	CASSYGGPNEKLFF	TGTGCCAGCAGCTACGGGGGACCCAATGAAAAACTGTTTTTT
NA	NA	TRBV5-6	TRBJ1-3	CASSLYSSIGNTIYF	TGTGCCAGCAGCTTGTACAGCTCTATCGGAAACACCATATATTTT
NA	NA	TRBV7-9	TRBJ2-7	CASSSPPPLNEQYF	TGTGCCAGCAGCTCTCCCCCGCCCTTGAACGAGCAGTACTTC
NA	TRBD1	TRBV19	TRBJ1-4	CAIRRTGSRELFF	TGTGCCATACGTCGGACAGGGAGTAGAGAACTGTTTTTT
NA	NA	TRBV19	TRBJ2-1	CASSPLRNEQFF	TGTGCCAGTAGTCCCCTTCGGAATGAGCAGTTCTTC
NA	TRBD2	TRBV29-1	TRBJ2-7	CSAKASGTGEQYF	TGCAGCGCCAAGGCTAGCGGGACGGGTGAGCAGTACTTC
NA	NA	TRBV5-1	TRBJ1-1	CASSLSGSMNTEAFF	TGCGCCAGCAGCTTGTCAGGGTCCATGAACACTGAAGCTTTCTTT
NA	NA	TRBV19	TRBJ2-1	CASSIQPESYNEQFF	TGTGCCAGTAGTATACAACCGGAATCCTACAATGAGCAGTTCTTC
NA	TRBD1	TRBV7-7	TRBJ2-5	CASSLRGLQETQYF	TGTGCTAGCAGCCTCAGGGGGCTTCAAGAGACCCAGTACTTC
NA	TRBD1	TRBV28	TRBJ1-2	CASSLLGQGHGYTF	TGTGCCAGCAGTTTATTAGGACAGGGACACGGCTACACCTTC
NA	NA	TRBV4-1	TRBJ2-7	CASSQDRRSDYQYEQYF	TGCGCCAGCAGCCAAGATAGACGATCGGACTACCAGTACGAGCAGTACTTC
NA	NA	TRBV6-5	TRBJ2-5	CASSYGTARAETQYF	TGTGCCAGCAGTTACGGTACAGCCCGAGCGGAGACCCAGTACTTC
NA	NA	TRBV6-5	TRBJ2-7	CASSYDVGLEQYF	TGTGCCAGCAGTTACGATGTGGGGTTAGAGCAGTACTTC
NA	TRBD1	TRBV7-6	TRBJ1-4	CASSPRQGSATNEKLFF	TGTGCCAGCAGCCCTAGACAGGGTTCGGCGACTAATGAAAAACTGTTTTTT
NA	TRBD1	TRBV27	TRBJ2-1	CASSFGQGANEQFF	TGTGCCAGCAGTTTCGGACAGGGGGCGAATGAGCAGTTCTTC
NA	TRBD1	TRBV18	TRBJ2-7	CASSQATGEGREQYF	TGTGCCAGCTCACAGGCCACAGGGGAAGGGCGCGAGCAGTACTTC
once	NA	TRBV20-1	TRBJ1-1	CSAIFGAPAFF	TGCAGTGCTATATTTGGCGCGCCAGCTTTCTTT
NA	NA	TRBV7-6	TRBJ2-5	CASSSPGLAEIEETQYF	TGTGCCAGCAGCTCCCCGGGACTCGCTGAGATTGAAGAGACCCAGTACTTC
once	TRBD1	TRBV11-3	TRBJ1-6	CASSPPGTASYNSPLHF	TGTGCCAGCAGCCCTCCCGGGACAGCATCCTATAATTCACCCCTCCACTTT
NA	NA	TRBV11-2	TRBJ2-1	CASSLEGARNNEQFF	TGTGCCAGCAGCTTAGAAGGGGCGCGGAACAATGAGCAGTTCTTC
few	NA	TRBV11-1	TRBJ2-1	CASSLSGEGDEQFF	TGTGCCAGCAGCTTGTCGGGAGAGGGGGATGAGCAGTTCTTC
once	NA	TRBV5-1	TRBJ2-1	CASSLAQANNEQFF	TGCGCCAGCAGCTTGGCACAGGCTAACAATGAGCAGTTCTTC
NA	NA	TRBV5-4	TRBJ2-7	CASSSIDRSYEQYF	TGTGCCAGCAGCTCAATAGACAGAAGCTACGAGCAGTACTTC
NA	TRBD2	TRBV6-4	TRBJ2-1	CASSQGLAGVGEQFF	TGTGCCAGCAGCCAGGGACTAGCGGGAGTTGGCGAGCAGTTCTTC
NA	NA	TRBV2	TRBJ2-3	CASTQIVAVSTDTQYF	TGTGCCAGCACTCAGATTGTAGCGGTTAGCACAGATACGCAGTATTTT
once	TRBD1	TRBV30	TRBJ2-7	CAWSGRQGSPYEQYF	TGTGCCTGGAGCGGAAGACAGGGGTCCCCCTACGAGCAGTACTTC
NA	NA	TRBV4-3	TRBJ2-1	CASSQDTWGGPSYEQFF	TGCGCCAGCAGCCAAGATACTTGGGGGGGCCCCTCCTACGAGCAGTTCTTC
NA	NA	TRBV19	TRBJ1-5	CASSPRIRGNQPQHF	TGTGCCAGTAGCCCGAGGATCAGGGGCAATCAGCCCCAGCATTTT
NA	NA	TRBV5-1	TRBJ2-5	CASSLVGQEGVETQYF	TGCGCCAGCAGCTTGGTTGGACAGGAGGGTGTGGAGACCCAGTACTTC
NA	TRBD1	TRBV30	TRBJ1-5	CAWSTLRDSNNQPQHF	TGTGCCTGGAGTACCCTTCGGGACAGTAACAATCAGCCCCAGCATTTT
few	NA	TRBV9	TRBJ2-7	CASSVSGRRDYEQYF	TGTGCCAGCAGCGTGAGCGGGCGCAGGGACTACGAGCAGTACTTC
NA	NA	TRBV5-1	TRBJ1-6	CASSFRHNNSPLHF	TGCGCCAGCAGCTTCCGGCACAATAATTCACCCCTCCACTTT
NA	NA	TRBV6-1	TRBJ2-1	CASSERLGLIHNEQFF	TGTGCCAGCAGTGAAAGACTAGGTCTCATCCACAATGAGCAGTTCTTC
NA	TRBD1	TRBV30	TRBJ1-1	CAWSGQGDTEAFF	TGTGCCTGGAGCGGACAGGGGGACACTGAAGCTTTCTTT